This is a list of T cell receptor beta chains from one sample in a study of T cells in Graves' hyperthyroidism and ophthalmopathy. Each CDR3 protein gets one entry after TCRdb re-called the multiplex PCR reads with MiXCR. The table includes hundreds of thousands of distinct CDR3 sequences, under 25% detected once. The sequenced sample consisted of blood. The receptors derive from a man aged 25-45 years with Graves' ophthalmopathy. Both conserved end residues are part of each CDR3. The D gene is left open where the match is weak. Expanded clones are given a class, and other clones once, few, many or no size at all.

D gene,clone size,J gene,V gene,CDR3 DNA,CDR3 protein
TRBD2,.,TRBJ2-7,TRBV27,TGTGCCAGCAGGGTTAGCGGGAGGCCCCACGAGCAGTACTTC,CASRVSGRPHEQYF
TRBD2,.,TRBJ2-1,TRBV18,TGTGCCAGCTCACCTGACTGGACTAGCGGGCACAATGAGCAGTTCTTC,CASSPDWTSGHNEQFF
.,.,TRBJ1-3,TRBV20-1,TGCAGTGCTAGAGATCGGGTCTCCGGGACCATATATTTT,CSARDRVSGTIYF
.,few,TRBJ2-1,TRBV7-7,TGTGCTAGCAGCTTAGAGGAGTGGAATGAGCAGTTCTTC,CASSLEEWNEQFF
.,many,TRBJ1-1,TRBV6-2/TRBV6-3,TGTGCCAGCAGTTACTCGGCCGAGAACACTGAAGCTTTCTTT,CASSYSAENTEAFF
.,.,TRBJ2-7,TRBV5-1,TGCGCCAGCAGCTTGAAAGGCCAGCGGGACACCTACGAGCAGTACTTC,CASSLKGQRDTYEQYF
.,.,TRBJ2-2,TRBV20-1,TGCAGTGCTAGAGATTTCGGCGAGAACACCGGGAAGCTGTTTTTT,CSARDFGENTGKLFF
.,many,TRBJ2-3,TRBV5-1,TGCGCCAGCAGCTTGGCCAGGGGTGGCACAGATACGCAGTATTTT,CASSLARGGTDTQYF
.,many,TRBJ1-1,TRBV12-3/TRBV12-4,TGTGCCAGCAGTTCCGGGGTGGAGGGCGCAAGGAGAAACACTGAAGCTTTCTTT,CASSSGVEGARRNTEAFF
.,.,TRBJ2-7,TRBV29-1,TGCAGCGTTGTAAGTGACGAGCAGTACTTC,CSVVSDEQYF
.,.,TRBJ2-7,TRBV12-3/TRBV12-4,TGTGCCAGCAGTCCCAGGCGGAGCTCTAGCTACGAGCAGTACTTC,CASSPRRSSSYEQYF
TRBD1,.,TRBJ1-1,TRBV6-1,TGTGCCAGCAGTTTTCTACAGTCTAGGGGGCGAGGGTTGCCAGCTTTCTTT,CASSFLQSRGRGLPAFF
.,.,TRBJ2-7,TRBV3-1,TGTGCCAGCAGCCAAGCCGCGGTCACCTACGAGCAGTACTTC,CASSQAAVTYEQYF
.,many,TRBJ2-7,TRBV15,TGTGCCACCAGCAGAGGGGGAGACAATACCGGGTCCTACGAGCAGTACTTC,CATSRGGDNTGSYEQYF
TRBD1,many,TRBJ1-1,TRBV27,TGTGCCAGCAGTTTCAGGACAGGGGGAGCCACTGAAGCTTTCTTT,CASSFRTGGATEAFF
.,.,TRBJ2-1,TRBV5-1,TGCGCCAGCAGCTTGGACGGGACTTTCCTCGATGAGCAGTTCTTC,CASSLDGTFLDEQFF
TRBD2,many,TRBJ2-3,TRBV11-2,TGTGCCAGCAGCCCCACGGGAGGGATAAGAGGGACGCAGTATTTT,CASSPTGGIRGTQYF
.,few,TRBJ1-1,TRBV3-1,TGTGCCAGCAGCCAAGGGGTGAGGGAGGGGGTGATGTTATTCTTT,CASSQGVREGVMLFF
.,few,TRBJ2-7,TRBV11-1,TGTGCCAGCAGCTTAGCCGGGACATTCGAGCAGTACTTC,CASSLAGTFEQYF
TRBD2,many,TRBJ2-3,TRBV6-1,TGTGCCAGCAGGCCCGCCCTAGCGGGAGTAGGGGATACGCAGTATTTT,CASRPALAGVGDTQYF
.,many,TRBJ2-1,TRBV11-1,TGTGCCAGCAGCTTAGGGGCGTCCGAGGTCTCGCCTCTGAATGAGCAGTTCTTC,CASSLGASEVSPLNEQFF
TRBD1,.,TRBJ1-1,TRBV6-2/TRBV6-3,TGTGCCAGCAGAGTACAGAGGGGGCTCACTGAAGCTTTCTTT,CASRVQRGLTEAFF
.,many,TRBJ2-3,TRBV7-9,TGTGCCAGCAGCTCCTTCCTTGGAGATACGCAGTATTTT,CASSSFLGDTQYF
TRBD2,once,TRBJ2-7,TRBV20-1,TGCAGTGCTAGAGACATCCTAGCGGGACGGGGGACGCTCCCATACGAGCAGTACTTC,CSARDILAGRGTLPYEQYF
.,few,TRBJ2-7,TRBV12-3/TRBV12-4,TGTGCCAGCAGGATAGAGGAGAGGAGCGAGCAGTACTTC,CASRIEERSEQYF
.,few,TRBJ1-2,TRBV28,TGTGCCAGCAGTTTCCCTCCAGGGGCGAACTTCTATGGCTACACCTTC,CASSFPPGANFYGYTF
TRBD1,.,TRBJ1-4,TRBV7-2,TGTGCCAGCAGCCCCACAGGGGGAGATGAAAAACTGTTTTTT,CASSPTGGDEKLFF
.,many,TRBJ1-1,TRBV5-1,TGCGCCAGCACCACGGGGGGGATGAACACTGAAGCTTTCTTT,CASTTGGMNTEAFF
TRBD2,.,TRBJ2-7,TRBV3-1,TGTGCCAGCAGCTCGAGCGGGAGCACTAGGACCTACGAGCAGTACTTC,CASSSSGSTRTYEQYF
.,.,TRBJ1-2,TRBV13,TGTGCCAGCAGCCCCCTAGGGGGTTCGGGCTACACCTTC,CASSPLGGSGYTF
.,.,TRBJ2-7,TRBV29-1,TGCAGCGTTACGACAGAATACGAGCAGTACTTC,CSVTTEYEQYF
.,.,TRBJ2-4,TRBV18,TGTGCCAGCTCACCAAATTTTGCAGTAGTGCAGGGGAAAAACATTCAGTACTTC,CASSPNFAVVQGKNIQYF
TRBD2,.,TRBJ2-3,TRBV30,TGTGCCTGGGGAAGCGGGAGGTTCACAGATACGCAGTATTTT,CAWGSGRFTDTQYF
.,once,TRBJ2-2,TRBV15,TGTGCCACCAGCAGAGATCTTATCGGAGGGGAGCTGTTTTTT,CATSRDLIGGELFF
TRBD2,.,TRBJ2-7,TRBV11-2,TGTGCCAGCAGCGCTGCCGGGACTAGCGGGAGTCCGGCGCCCTACGAGCAGTACTTC,CASSAAGTSGSPAPYEQYF
.,many,TRBJ2-6,TRBV30,TGTGCCTGGAGTGTACTTTGGGGGCTAGGGGCCAACGTCCTGACTTTC,CAWSVLWGLGANVLTF
TRBD2,many,TRBJ2-1,TRBV28,TGTGCCAGCAGTCCCCCCCAAGGGTGGGAGGGATACAATGAGCAGTTCTTC,CASSPPQGWEGYNEQFF
.,.,TRBJ1-1,TRBV3-2,TGTGCCAGCAGCCAAACACCGGACAGGGCTGGCACTGAAGCTTTCTTT,CASSQTPDRAGTEAFF
.,.,TRBJ2-1,TRBV7-9,TGTGCCAGCAGCTTGAGCGGAGCGTACCCTGCCGATGAGCAGTTCTTC,CASSLSGAYPADEQFF
.,many,TRBJ2-1,TRBV6-2/TRBV6-3,TGTGCCAGCAGTTACCCAATAGGACAGTACAATGAGCAGTTCTTC,CASSYPIGQYNEQFF
.,.,TRBJ1-5,TRBV19,TGTGCCAGTAGTATCGCCGGGGTAGGGAGTCAGCCCCAGCATTTT,CASSIAGVGSQPQHF
TRBD2,many,TRBJ2-3,TRBV7-9,TGTGCCAGCAGCTTAACCCGCGGGCGGGAGGCAGATACGCAGTATTTT,CASSLTRGREADTQYF
TRBD1,few,TRBJ2-5,TRBV5-1,TGCGCCAGCAGCCAAACCCGGGACAGCCTGCGGGAGACCCAGTACTTC,CASSQTRDSLRETQYF
.,.,TRBJ2-7,TRBV4-1,TGCGCCAGCAGCCCGGACGTGGGCTACGAGCAGTACTTC,CASSPDVGYEQYF
TRBD1,few,TRBJ1-1,TRBV19,TGTGCCAGTACCTCACTCGACAGGGACACTGAAGCTTTCTTT,CASTSLDRDTEAFF
.,many,TRBJ2-1,TRBV5-1,TGCGCCAGCAGCTTGACGGTGAGCTCCTACAATGAGCAGTTCTTC,CASSLTVSSYNEQFF
.,many,TRBJ2-3,TRBV20-1,TGCAGTGCTAGAGGGGCGGGTCTGAGGACAGATACGCAGTATTTT,CSARGAGLRTDTQYF
TRBD1,.,TRBJ1-2,TRBV2,TGTGCCAGCATCGCTACAGGGGCGAATGGCTACACCTTC,CASIATGANGYTF
TRBD1,.,TRBJ2-2,TRBV5-5,TGTGCCAGCAGCCTCGGACAGGCGCTAAACACCGGGGAGCTGTTTTTT,CASSLGQALNTGELFF
TRBD2,.,TRBJ2-2,TRBV27,TGTGCCAGCAGTTCTGAAGGACTAGCGACCGGGGAGCTGTTTTTT,CASSSEGLATGELFF
.,many,TRBJ1-2,TRBV10-3,TGTGCCATCAGTGAGCCTAGGAGACGCTATGGCTACACCTTC,CAISEPRRRYGYTF
.,many,TRBJ2-7,TRBV11-2,TGTGCCAGCAGCTCACGGACGGTCTACGAGCAGTACTTC,CASSSRTVYEQYF
.,.,TRBJ1-5,TRBV4-1,TGCGCCAGCAGCCAATATGAAAGCAATCAGCCCCAGCATTTT,CASSQYESNQPQHF
.,many,TRBJ2-3,TRBV2,TGTGCCAGCAAGGAAAGCCTTACGCAGTATTTT,CASKESLTQYF
.,few,TRBJ2-2,TRBV12-3/TRBV12-4,TGTGCCAGCAGTTTGGGGTTGGGGCAGAACACCGGGGAGCTGTTTTTT,CASSLGLGQNTGELFF
TRBD2,.,TRBJ2-1,TRBV6-1,TGTGCCAGCAGTTTAACCGGGACTAGCGGGAGTAATGAGCAGTTCTTC,CASSLTGTSGSNEQFF
TRBD1,.,TRBJ1-3,TRBV10-3,TGTGCCATCAGTGACCAACTACAGGGGACGACTGGAAACACCATATATTTT,CAISDQLQGTTGNTIYF
TRBD1,.,TRBJ1-1,TRBV27,TGTGCCAGCAGTTTGCCGGGACAGGGGGCCACTGAAGCTTTCTTT,CASSLPGQGATEAFF
TRBD2,many,TRBJ2-7,TRBV30,TGTGCCTGGAGTGTGGGGGGGACGAGTTACGAGCAGTACTTC,CAWSVGGTSYEQYF
TRBD1,few,TRBJ2-7,TRBV28,TGTGCCAGCAGAGACAGGGGGCTCCTAGAGCAGTACTTC,CASRDRGLLEQYF